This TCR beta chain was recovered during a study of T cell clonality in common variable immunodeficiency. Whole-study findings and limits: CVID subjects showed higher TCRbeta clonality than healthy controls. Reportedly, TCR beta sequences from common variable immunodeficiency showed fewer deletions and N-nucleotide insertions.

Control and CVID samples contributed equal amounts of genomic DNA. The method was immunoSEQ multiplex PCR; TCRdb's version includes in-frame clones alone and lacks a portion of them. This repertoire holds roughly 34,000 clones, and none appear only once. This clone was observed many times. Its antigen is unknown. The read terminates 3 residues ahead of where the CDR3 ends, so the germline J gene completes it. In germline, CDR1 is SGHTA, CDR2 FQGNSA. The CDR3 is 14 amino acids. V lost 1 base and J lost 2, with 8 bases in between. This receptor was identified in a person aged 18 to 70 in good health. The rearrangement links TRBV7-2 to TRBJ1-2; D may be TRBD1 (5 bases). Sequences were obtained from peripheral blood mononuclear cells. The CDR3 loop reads CASSLERGNYGYTF. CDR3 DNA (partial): TGTGCCAGCAGCTTAGAACGGGGGAACTATGGC. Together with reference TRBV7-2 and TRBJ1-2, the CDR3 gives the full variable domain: GAGVSQSPSNKVTEKGKDVELRCDPISGHTALYWYRQSLGQGLEFLIYFQGNSAPDKSGLPSDRFSAERTGGSVSTLTIQRTQQEDSAVYLCASSLERGNYGYTFGSGTRLTVV.